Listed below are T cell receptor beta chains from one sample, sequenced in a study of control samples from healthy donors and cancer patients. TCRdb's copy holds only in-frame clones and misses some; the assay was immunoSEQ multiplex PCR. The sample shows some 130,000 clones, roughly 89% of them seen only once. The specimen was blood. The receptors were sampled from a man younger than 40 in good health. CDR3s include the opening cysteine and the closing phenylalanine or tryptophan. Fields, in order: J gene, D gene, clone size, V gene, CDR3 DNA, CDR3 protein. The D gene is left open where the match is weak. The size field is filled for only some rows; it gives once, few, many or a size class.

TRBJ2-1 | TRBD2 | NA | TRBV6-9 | TGTGCCAGCACGGGACTAGCGGGAGGGCCGACCGGTAATGAGCAGTTCTTC | CASTGLAGGPTGNEQFF
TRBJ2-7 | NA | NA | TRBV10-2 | TGCGCCAGCAGTGACCACACCCCGACATCGTACGAGCAGTACTTC | CASSDHTPTSYEQYF
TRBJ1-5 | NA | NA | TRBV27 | TGTGCCAGCAGTGGGACCAGGAACAATCAGCCCCAGCATTTT | CASSGTRNNQPQHF
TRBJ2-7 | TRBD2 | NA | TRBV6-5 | TGTGCCAGCAGTCGGCGAGCGGGAGTTGAGTACGAGCAGTACTTC | CASSRRAGVEYEQYF
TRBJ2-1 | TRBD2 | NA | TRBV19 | TGTGCCAGTAGTGTACAAATAGCGGGAGGGGGATACAATGAGCAGTTCTTC | CASSVQIAGGGYNEQFF
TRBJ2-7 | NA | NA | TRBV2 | TGTGCCAGCAGTACGGGATTAAGCTCCTACGAGCAGTACTTC | CASSTGLSSYEQYF
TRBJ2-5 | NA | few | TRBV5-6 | TGTGCCAGCAGCTTAGTTTGGGGGTACCAAGAGACCCAGTACTTC | CASSLVWGYQETQYF
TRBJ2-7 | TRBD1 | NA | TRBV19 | TGTGCCAGCGGACAGGGGGTAAGCTACGAGCAGTACTTC | CASGQGVSYEQYF
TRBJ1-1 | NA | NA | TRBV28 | TGTGCCAGCAGTTACAGGGTTTGGACTGAAGCTTTCTTT | CASSYRVWTEAFF
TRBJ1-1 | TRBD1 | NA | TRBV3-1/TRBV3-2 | TGTGCCAGCAGCCAAGATAAAGGGGGCAGAATGAACACTGAAGCTTTCTTT | CASSQDKGGRMNTEAFF